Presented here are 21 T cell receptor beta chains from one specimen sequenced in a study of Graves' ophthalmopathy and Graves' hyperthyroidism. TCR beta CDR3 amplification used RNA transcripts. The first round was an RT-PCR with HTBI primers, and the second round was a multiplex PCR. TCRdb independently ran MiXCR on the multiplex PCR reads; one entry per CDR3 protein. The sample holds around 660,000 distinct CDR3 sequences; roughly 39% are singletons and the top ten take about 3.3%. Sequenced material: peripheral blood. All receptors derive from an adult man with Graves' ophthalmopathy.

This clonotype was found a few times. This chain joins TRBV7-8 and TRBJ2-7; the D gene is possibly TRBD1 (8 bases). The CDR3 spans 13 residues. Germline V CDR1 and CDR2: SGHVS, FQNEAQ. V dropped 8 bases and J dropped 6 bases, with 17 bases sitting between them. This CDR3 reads CASSPNRGGEQYF. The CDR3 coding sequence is TGTGCCAGCTCACCAAACAGGGGGGGCGAGCAGTACTTC. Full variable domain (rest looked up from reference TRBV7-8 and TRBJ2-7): GAGVSQSPRYKVAKRGQDVALRCDPISGHVSLFWYQQALGQGPEFLTYFQNEAQLDKSGLPSDRFFAERPEGSVSTLKIQRTQQEDSAVYLCASSPNRGGEQYFGPGTRLTVT.

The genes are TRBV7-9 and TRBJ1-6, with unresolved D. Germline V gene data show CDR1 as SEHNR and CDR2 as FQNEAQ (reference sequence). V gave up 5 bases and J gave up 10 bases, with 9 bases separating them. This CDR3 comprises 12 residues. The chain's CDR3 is CASSKRVSPLHF. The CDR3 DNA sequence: TGTGCCAGCAGCAAGCGGGTCTCACCCCTCCACTTT.

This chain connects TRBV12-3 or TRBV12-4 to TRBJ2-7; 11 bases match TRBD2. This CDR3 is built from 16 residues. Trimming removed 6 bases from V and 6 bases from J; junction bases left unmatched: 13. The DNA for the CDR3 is TGTGCCAGCAGAGCCTCTCGTAGCGGGGGGGCCGGCGAGCAGTACTTC. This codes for CASRASRSGGAGEQYF.

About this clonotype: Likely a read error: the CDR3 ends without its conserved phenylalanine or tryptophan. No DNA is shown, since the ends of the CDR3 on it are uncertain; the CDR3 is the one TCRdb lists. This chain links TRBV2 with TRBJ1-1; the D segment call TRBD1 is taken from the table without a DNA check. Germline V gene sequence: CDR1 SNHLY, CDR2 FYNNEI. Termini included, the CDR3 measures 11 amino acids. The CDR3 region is CASRHGGRGLY.

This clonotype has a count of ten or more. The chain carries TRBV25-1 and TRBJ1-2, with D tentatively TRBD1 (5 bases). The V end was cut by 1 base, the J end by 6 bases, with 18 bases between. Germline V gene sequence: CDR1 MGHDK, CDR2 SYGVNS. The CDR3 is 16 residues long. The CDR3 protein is CASSESAGGGENGYTF. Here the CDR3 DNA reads TGTGCCAGCAGTGAATCCGCGGGGGGGGGGGAGAATGGCTACACCTTC.

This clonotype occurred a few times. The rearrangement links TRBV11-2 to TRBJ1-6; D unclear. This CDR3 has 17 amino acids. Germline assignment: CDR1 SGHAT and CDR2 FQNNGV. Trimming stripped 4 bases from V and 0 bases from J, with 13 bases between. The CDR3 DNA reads TGTGCCAGCAGCTCAACCATGGGGAGCTCCTATAATTCACCCCTCCACTTT. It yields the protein CASSSTMGSSYNSPLHF. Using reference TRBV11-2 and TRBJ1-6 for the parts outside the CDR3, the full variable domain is EAGVAQSPRYKIIEKRQSVAFWCNPISGHATLYWYQQILGQGPKLLIQFQNNGVVDDSQLPKDRFSAERLKGVDSTLKIQPAKLEDSAVYLCASSSTMGSSYNSPLHFGNGTRLTVT.

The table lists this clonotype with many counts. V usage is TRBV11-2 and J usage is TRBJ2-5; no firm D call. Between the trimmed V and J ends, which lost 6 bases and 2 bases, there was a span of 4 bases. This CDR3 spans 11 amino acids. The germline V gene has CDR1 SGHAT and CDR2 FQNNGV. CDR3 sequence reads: CASRSQETQYF. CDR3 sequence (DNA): TGTGCCAGCAGATCTCAAGAGACCCAGTACTTC.

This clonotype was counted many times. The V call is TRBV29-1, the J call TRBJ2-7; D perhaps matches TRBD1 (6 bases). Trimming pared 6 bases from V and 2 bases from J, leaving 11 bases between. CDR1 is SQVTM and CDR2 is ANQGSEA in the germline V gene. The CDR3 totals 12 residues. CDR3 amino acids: CSVIRDTYEQYF. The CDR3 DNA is TGCAGCGTCATCCGGGACACCTACGAGCAGTACTTC.

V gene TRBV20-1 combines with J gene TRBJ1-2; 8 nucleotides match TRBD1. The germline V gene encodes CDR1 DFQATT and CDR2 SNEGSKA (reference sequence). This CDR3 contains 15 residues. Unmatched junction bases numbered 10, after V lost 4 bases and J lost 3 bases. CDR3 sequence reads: CSANPILQGDYGYTF. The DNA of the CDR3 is TGCAGTGCTAACCCAATTTTACAGGGGGACTATGGCTACACCTTC.

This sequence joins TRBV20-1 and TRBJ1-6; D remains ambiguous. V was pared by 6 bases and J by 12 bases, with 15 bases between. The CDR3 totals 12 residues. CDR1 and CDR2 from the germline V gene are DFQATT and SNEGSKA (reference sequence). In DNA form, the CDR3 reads TGCAGTGCCAGCAGTCGGCTAGGACCCCTCCACTTT. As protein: CSASSRLGPLHF.

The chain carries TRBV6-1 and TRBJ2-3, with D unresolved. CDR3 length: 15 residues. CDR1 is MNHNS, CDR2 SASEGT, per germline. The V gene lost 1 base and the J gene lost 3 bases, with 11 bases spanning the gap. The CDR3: CASSEGMVGTDTQYF. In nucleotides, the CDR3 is TGTGCCAGCAGTGAAGGAATGGTGGGAACAGATACGCAGTATTTT.

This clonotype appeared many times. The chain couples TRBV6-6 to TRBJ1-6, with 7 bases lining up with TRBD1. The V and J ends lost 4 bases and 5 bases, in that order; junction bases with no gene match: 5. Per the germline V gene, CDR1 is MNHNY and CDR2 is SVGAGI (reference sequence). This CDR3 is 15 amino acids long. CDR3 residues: CASSSIQGNNSPLHF. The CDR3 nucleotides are TGTGCCAGCAGTTCAATACAGGGGAATAATTCACCCCTCCACTTT.

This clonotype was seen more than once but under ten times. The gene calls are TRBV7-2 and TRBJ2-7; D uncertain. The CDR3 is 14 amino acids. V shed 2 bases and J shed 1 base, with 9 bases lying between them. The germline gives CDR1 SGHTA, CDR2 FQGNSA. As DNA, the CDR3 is TGTGCCAGCAGCTTATCCCTCTTATCCTACGAGCAGTACTTC. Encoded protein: CASSLSLLSYEQYF.

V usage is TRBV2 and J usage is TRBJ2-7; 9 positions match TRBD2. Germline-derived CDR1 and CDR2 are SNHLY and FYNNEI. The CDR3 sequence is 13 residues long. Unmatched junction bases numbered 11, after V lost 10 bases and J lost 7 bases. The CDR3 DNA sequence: TGTGCCACAAAGCGGGAGGCCACCGGGGAGCAGTACTTC. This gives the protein CATKREATGEQYF.

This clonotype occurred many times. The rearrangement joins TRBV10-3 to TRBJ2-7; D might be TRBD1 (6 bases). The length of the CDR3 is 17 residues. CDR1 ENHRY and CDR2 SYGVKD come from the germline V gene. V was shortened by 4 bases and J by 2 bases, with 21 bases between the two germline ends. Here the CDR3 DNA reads TGTGCCATCAGTGGGACCGGATCGATGCGGACAGCCTACGAGCAGTACTTC. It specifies CAISGTGSMRTAYEQYF.

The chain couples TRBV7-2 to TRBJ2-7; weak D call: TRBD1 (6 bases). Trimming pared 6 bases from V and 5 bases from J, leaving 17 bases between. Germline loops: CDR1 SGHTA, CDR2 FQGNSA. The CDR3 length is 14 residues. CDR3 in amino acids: CASSSTGTPNEQYF. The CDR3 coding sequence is TGTGCCAGCAGTTCAACCGGGACACCAAACGAGCAGTACTTC.

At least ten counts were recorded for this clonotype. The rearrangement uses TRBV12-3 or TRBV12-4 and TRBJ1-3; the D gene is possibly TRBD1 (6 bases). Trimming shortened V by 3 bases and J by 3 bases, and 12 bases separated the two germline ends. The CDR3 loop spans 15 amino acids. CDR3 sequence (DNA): TGTGCCAGCAGTTTGGGGCGACAGGATGGAAACACCATATATTTT. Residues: CASSLGRQDGNTIYF.

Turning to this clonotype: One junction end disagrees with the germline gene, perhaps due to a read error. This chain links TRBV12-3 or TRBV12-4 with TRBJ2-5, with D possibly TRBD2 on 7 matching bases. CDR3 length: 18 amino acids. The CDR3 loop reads CASSLEWRGGPAQETQYF. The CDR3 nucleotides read TGTGCCAGCAGCTTAGAATGGCGCGGGGGCCCCGCCCAAGAGACCCAGTACTTC.

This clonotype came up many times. CDR3 DNA: TGTGCCAGTAGTACGTTGCAATTTAATCGCGAGCAGTACTTC. Translated, it gives CASSTLQFNREQYF. The chain is built from TRBV19 and TRBJ2-7; D remains unclear. Germline lookup yields CDR1 LNHDA and CDR2 SQIVND (reference sequence). The V and J ends lost 4 bases and 6 bases respectively, with 16 bases between them. This CDR3 is built from 14 residues.

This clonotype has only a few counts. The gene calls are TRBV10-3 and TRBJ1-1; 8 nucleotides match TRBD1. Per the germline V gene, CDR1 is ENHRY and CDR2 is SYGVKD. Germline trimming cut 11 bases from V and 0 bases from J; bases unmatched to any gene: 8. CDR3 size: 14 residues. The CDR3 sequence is CAAHRTGLNTEAFF. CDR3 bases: TGTGCCGCCCATCGGACAGGGCTGAACACTGAAGCTTTCTTT.

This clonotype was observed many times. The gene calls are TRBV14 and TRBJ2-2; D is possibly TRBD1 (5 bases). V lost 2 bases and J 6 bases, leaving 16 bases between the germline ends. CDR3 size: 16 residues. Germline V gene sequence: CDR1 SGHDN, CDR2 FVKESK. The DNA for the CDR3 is TGTGCCAGCAGCCAAAATCCCTTTGACAGACCCGGGGAGCTGTTTTTT. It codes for CASSQNPFDRPGELFF.